Sequencing of this TCR beta chain was carried out in a study of T-cell reconstitution after alpha-beta-depleted transplantation in children. V was clipped by 5 bases and J by 5 bases, with 20 bases between them. The CDR3 loop spans 16 amino acids. Unique molecular identifiers were built into the TCRbeta library. TCRdb itself ran the PCR reads through MiXCR, one entry per CDR3 protein. The repertoire consists of 350,000 to 450,000 distinct CDR3 sequences, with less than 15% occurring once and the leading ten covering 4.3%. This sample comprised PBMCs, obtained from the stem cell graft. This sequence was found in a human donor who donated a stem cell graft to a child with Fanconi anemia. This chain joins TRBV12-3 or TRBV12-4 and TRBJ2-3; D assignment may be TRBD1 or TRBD2 (6 bases each). The DNA of the CDR3 is TGTGCCAGCAGTCCGGGACTGGGGGGCCGTTTAGATACGCAGTATTTT. The encoded protein is CASSPGLGGRLDTQYF.